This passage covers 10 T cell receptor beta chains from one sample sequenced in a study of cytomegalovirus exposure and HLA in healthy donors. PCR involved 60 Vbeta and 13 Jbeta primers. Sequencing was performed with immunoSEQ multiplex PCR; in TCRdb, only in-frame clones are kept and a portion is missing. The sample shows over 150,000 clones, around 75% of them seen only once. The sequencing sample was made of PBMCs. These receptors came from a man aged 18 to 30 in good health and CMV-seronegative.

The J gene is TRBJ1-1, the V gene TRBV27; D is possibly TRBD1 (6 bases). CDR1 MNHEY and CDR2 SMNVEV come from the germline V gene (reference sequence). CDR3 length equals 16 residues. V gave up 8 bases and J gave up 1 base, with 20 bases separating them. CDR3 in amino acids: CASALYSGHSNTEAFF. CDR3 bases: TGTGCCAGCGCTCTCTACTCGGGACACTCGAACACTGAAGCTTTCTTT.

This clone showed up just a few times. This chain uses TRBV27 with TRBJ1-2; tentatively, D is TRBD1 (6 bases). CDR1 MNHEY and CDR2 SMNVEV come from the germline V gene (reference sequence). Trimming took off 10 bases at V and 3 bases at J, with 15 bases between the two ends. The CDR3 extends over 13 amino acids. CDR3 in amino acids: CATKGGSDYGYTF. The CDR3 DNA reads TGTGCCACCAAGGGGGGGTCGGACTATGGCTACACCTTC.

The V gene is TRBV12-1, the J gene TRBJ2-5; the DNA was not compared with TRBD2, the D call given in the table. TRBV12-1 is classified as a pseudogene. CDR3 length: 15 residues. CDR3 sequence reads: CASSHGAGVKETQYF. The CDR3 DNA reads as TGTGCCAGCAGTCACGGGGCGGGGGTAAAAGAGACCCAGTACTTC.

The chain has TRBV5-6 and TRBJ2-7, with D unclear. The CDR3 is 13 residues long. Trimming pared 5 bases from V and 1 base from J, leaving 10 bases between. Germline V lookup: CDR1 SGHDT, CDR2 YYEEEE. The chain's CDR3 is CASRTTDSYEQYF. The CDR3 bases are TGTGCCAGCAGAACTACCGATTCCTACGAGCAGTACTTC.

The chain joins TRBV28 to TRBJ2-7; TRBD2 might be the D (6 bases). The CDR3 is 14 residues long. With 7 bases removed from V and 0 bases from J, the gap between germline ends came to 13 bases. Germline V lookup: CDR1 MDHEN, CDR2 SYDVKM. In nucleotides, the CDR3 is TGTGCCAGCACCCTCGGGGGAAGCTCCTACGAGCAGTACTTC. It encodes CASTLGGSSYEQYF. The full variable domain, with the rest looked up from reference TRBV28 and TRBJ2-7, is DVKVTQSSRYLVKRTGEKVFLECVQDMDHENMFWYRQDPGLGLRLIYFSYDVKMKEKGDIPEGYSVSREKKERFSLILESASTNQTSMYLCASTLGGSSYEQYFGPGTRLTVT.

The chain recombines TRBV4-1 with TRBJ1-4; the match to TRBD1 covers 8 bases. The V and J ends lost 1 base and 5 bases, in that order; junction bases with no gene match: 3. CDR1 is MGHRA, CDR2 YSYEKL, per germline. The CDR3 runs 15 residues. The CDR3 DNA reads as TGCGCCAGCAGCCAAGTGGGACAGGCGAATGAAAAACTGTTTTTT. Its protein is CASSQVGQANEKLFF.

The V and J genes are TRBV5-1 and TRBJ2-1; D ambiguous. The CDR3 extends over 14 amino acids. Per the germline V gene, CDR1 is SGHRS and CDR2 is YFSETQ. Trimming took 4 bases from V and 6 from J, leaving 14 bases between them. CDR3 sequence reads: CASSPGEPSNEQFF. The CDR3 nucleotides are TGCGCCAGCAGCCCGGGTGAGCCGTCCAATGAGCAGTTCTTC. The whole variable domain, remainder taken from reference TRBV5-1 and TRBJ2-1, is KAGVTQTPRYLIKTRGQQVTLSCSPISGHRSVSWYQQTPGQGLQFLFEYFSETQRNKGNFPGRFSGRQFSNSRSEMNVSTLELGDSALYLCASSPGEPSNEQFFGPGTRLTVL.

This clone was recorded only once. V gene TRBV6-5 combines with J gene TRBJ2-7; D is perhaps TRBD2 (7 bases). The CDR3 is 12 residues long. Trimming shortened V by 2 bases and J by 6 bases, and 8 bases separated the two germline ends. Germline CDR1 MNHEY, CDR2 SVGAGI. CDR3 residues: CASSYGGAEQYF. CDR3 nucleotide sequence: TGTGCCAGCAGTTACGGGGGGGCCGAGCAGTACTTC.

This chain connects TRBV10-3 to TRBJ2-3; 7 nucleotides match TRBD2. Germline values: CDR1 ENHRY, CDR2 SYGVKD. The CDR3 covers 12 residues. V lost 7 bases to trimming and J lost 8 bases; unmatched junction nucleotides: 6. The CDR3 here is CAITAGDGTQYF. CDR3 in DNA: TGTGCCATCACCGCGGGAGACGGTACGCAGTATTTT.

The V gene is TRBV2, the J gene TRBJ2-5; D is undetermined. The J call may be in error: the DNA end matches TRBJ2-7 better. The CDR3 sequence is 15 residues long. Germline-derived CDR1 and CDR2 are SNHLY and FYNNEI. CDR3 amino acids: CASSVTESSVREQYF. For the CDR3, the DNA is TGTGCCAGCAGTGTTACCGAAAGCTCGGTACGCGAGCAGTACTTC.